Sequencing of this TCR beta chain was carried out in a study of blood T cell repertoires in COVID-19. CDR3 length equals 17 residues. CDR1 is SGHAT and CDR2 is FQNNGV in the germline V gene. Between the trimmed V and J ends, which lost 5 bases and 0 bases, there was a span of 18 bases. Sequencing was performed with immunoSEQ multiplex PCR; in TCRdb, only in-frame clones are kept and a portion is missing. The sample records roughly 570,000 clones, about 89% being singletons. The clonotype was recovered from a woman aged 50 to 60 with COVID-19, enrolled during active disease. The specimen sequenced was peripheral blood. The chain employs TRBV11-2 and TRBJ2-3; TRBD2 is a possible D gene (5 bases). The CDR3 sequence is CASSKLRETPSTDTQYF. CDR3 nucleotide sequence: TGTGCCAGCAGCAAGCTTAGGGAGACTCCCAGCACAGATACGCAGTATTTT.